Below, one TCR beta chain is given with its context. As yet, its antigen is unknown. V lost 7 bases, J lost 7 bases, and 9 bases stayed unmatched. There are 15 residues in the CDR3. This sample was included in a study of T cell repertoires in cytomegalovirus infection. Overall study: It was recently identified HLA-C-restricted and well-studied HLA-B-restricted CMV epitopes that the study used. CMV infection and matching HLA type were both indicated by public TCR beta signatures. The study's findings and limits: In two of eight donors, the top clonotype was HLA-C-restricted CMV-specific.

TCRdb reprocessed the reads via MiXCR and lists one record per CDR3 protein. The sample carries approximately 500,000 distinct CDR3 sequences, roughly a third recorded once. The TCR was taken from a human donor in good health (CMV status not recorded). Some clones in this sample may be carry-over from other donors' samples. Here the sequenced sample was cultured PBMCs, taken from culture after CMV antigen stimulation. This chain joins TRBV12-3 or TRBV12-4 and TRBJ2-3; the match to TRBD1 covers 12 bases. CDR3 region: CASNLGDRGRNTQYF. The CDR3 DNA reads as TGTGCCAGCAACCTCGGGGACAGGGGGCGAAATACGCAGTATTTT.